The source of this T cell receptor beta chain is a study of blood T cell repertoires in COVID-19. Study-level background: Sites across the United States, Italy and Spain contributed samples from acute and convalescent COVID-19.

Sequencing used immunoSEQ multiplex PCR; TCRdb keeps in-frame clones, though not all of them. The sample includes 250,000 to 300,000 clones, over 75% seen only once; the top ten take around 1.1%. The cohort comprised adults aged 18 to 89 years residing in about two dozen US areas. The V gene's germline CDR1 is MDHEN and CDR2 SYDVKM. The V gene lost 3 bases and the J gene lost 4 bases, with 13 bases spanning the gap. This CDR3 contains 15 residues. The gene calls are TRBV28 and TRBJ1-5; D is perhaps TRBD1 (5 bases). The receptor was derived from a woman between 25 and 40 years old who had recovered from COVID-19. The material sequenced was PBMCs or T cells enriched from blood (not recorded which). The CDR3 is CASSFAGVGNQPQHF. The CDR3 DNA reads TGTGCCAGCAGTTTTGCGGGGGTGGGAAATCAGCCCCAGCATTTT.